The TCR beta chain under discussion was sequenced for a study of OX40 agonist ivuxolimab in advanced cancers. Study as a whole: Hepatocellular carcinoma, melanoma, renal cell or head and neck cancer was diagnosed in the dose-escalation patients.

Comment on this clone: The antigen is not known.

This table comes from immunoSEQ multiplex PCR, and its TCRdb copy is limited to in-frame clones, with some not included. The table has some 70,000 clones, roughly 84% seen once. Trimming took off 7 bases at V and 5 bases at J, with 24 bases between the two ends. The CDR3 length is 17 residues. Germline CDR1 is LNHDA and CDR2 is SQIVND (reference sequence). Study results and limitations: Partial responders dosed at 0.1-3.0 mg/kg displayed clonal expansion ranking among the lowest. Low normalized clonal expansion also occurred in some nonresponding patients.

Source: CD4+ or CD8+ T cells sorted from blood, taken in a trial of the OX40 agonist ivuxolimab. The source of this sequence is an adult with an advanced solid tumor such as melanoma, head and neck, liver or kidney cancer. This sequence joins TRBV19 and TRBJ2-1; TRBD1 or TRBD2 may be the D gene (5 bases each). CDR3 nucleotides: TGTGCCAGTACATGGTTCACTGGGGGTCGCGGCAACAATGAGCAGTTCTTC. It yields the protein CASTWFTGGRGNNEQFF.